This T cell receptor beta chain was sequenced for a study of cytomegalovirus exposure and HLA in healthy donors. Amplification used 60 Vbeta primers and 13 Jbeta primers. Profiled with immunoSEQ multiplex PCR; TCRdb holds only in-frame clones, not every one. This table holds more than 200,000 clones, more than 60% found once. Concerning this clone itself: Its antigen is as yet unknown.

Study outcomes and limitations: It was fewer than 200 TCR beta chains that were listed as cytomegalovirus-associated. Evidence from a later analysis indicated that most CMV-associated TCR beta chains looked HLA-restricted. Previous analysis showed most TCR beta V segments were productive about 90% or about 30% of the time.

Trimming shortened V by 0 bases and J by 0 bases, and 9 bases separated the two germline ends. The germline CDR1 and CDR2 sequences are SGHRS and YFSETQ. This CDR3 contains 15 residues. This chain uses TRBV5-1 with TRBJ1-2; possibly TRBD1 for D (6 bases). This sequence originates from a man aged 40-49 years in good health and CMV-seronegative. Sequenced material: PBMCs. The CDR3 DNA reads TGCGCCAGCAGCTTGGATCAGGGGACTAACTATGGCTACACCTTC. It translates to CASSLDQGTNYGYTF.